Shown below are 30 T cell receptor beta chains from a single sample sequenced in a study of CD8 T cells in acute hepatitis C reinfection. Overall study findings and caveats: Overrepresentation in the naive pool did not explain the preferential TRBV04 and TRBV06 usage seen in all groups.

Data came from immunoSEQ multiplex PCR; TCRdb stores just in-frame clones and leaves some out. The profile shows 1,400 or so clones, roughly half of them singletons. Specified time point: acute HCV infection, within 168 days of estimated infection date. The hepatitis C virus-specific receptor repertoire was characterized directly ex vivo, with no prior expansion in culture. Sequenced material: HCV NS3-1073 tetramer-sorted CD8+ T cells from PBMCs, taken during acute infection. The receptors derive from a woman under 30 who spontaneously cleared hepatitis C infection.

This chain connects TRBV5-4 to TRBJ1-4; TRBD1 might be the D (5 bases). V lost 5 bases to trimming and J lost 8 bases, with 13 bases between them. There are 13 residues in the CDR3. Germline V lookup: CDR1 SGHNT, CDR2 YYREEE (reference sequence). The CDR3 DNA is TGTGCCAGCAGTACAGGACGACAGGAAAAACTGTTTTTT. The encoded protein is CASSTGRQEKLFF.

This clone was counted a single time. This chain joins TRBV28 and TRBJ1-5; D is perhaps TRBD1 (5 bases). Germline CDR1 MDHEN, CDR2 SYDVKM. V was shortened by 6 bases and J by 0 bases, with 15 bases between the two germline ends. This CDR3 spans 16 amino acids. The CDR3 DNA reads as TGTGCCAGCAGACACGGGACCCCTTATAGCAATCAGCCCCAGCATTTT. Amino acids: CASRHGTPYSNQPQHF. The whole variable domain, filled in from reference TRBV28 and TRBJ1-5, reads DVKVTQSSRYLVKRTGEKVFLECVQDMDHENMFWYRQDPGLGLRLIYFSYDVKMKEKGDIPEGYSVSREKKERFSLILESASTNQTSMYLCASRHGTPYSNQPQHFGDGTRLSIL.

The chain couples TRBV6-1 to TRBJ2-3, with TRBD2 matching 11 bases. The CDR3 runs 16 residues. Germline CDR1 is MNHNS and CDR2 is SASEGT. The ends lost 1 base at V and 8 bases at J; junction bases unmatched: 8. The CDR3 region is CASSEETSGSWGTQYF. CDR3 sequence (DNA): TGTGCCAGCAGTGAAGAAACTAGCGGGAGTTGGGGTACGCAGTATTTT.

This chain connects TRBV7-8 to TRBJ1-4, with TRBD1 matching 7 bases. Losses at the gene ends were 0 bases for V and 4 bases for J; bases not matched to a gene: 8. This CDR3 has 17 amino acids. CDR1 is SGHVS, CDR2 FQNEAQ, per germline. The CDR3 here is CASSLAVAGTDNEKLFF. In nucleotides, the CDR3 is TGTGCCAGCAGCTTAGCGGTGGCCGGGACAGATAATGAAAAACTGTTTTTT. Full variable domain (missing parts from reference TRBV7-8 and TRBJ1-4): GAGVSQSPRYKVAKRGQDVALRCDPISGHVSLFWYQQALGQGPEFLTYFQNEAQLDKSGLPSDRFFAERPEGSVSTLKIQRTQQEDSAVYLCASSLAVAGTDNEKLFFGSGTQLSVL.

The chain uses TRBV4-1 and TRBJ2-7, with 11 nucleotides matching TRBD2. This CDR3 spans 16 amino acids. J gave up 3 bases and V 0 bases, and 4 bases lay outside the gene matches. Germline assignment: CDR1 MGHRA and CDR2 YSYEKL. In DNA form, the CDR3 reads TGCGCCAGCAGCCAAGAAGGGACTAGCGGTTACTACGAGCAGTACTTC. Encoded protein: CASSQEGTSGYYEQYF.

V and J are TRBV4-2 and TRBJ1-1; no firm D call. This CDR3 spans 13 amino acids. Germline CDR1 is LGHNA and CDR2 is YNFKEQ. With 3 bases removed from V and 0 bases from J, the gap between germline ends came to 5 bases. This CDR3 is CASSHDLNTEAFF. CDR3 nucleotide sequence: TGTGCCAGCAGCCACGATTTGAACACTGAAGCTTTCTTT.

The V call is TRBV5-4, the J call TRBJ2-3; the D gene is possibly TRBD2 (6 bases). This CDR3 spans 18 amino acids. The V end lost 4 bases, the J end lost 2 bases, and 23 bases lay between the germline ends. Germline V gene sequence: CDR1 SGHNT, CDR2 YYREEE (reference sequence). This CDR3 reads CASSNDLGSGGYTDTQYF. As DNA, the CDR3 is TGTGCCAGCAGCAACGACCTTGGATCTGGAGGGTACACAGATACGCAGTATTTT.

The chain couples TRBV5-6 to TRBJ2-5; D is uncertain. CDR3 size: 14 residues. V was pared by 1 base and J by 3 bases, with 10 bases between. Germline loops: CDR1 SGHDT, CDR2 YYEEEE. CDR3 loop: CASSLTSQEETQYF. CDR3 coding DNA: TGTGCCAGCAGCTTGACGTCCCAGGAAGAGACCCAGTACTTC.

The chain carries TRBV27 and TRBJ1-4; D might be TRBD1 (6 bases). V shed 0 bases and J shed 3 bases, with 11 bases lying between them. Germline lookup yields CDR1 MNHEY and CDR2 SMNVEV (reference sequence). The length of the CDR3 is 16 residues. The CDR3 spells CASSLSWGAPNEKLFF. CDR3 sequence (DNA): TGTGCCAGCAGTTTATCGTGGGGGGCCCCTAATGAAAAACTGTTTTTT.

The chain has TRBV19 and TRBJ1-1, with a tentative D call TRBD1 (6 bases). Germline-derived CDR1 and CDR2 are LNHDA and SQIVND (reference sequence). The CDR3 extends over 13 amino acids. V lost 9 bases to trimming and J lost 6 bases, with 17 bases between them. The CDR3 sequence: CASGHSGEPEAFF. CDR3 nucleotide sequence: TGTGCCAGCGGCCACTCAGGGGAACCTGAAGCTTTCTTT.

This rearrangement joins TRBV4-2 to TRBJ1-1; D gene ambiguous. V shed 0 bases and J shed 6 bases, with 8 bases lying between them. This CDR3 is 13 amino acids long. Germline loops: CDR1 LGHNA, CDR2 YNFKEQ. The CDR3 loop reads CASSQEAGSEAFF. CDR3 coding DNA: TGTGCCAGCAGCCAAGAGGCCGGGTCTGAAGCTTTCTTT.

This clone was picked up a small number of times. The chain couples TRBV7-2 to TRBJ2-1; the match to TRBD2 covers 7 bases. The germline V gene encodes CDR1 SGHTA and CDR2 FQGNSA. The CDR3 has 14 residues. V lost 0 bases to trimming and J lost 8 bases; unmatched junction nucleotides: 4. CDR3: CASSLAGGPHEQFF. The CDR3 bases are TGTGCCAGCAGCTTAGCGGGAGGGCCCCATGAGCAGTTCTTC.

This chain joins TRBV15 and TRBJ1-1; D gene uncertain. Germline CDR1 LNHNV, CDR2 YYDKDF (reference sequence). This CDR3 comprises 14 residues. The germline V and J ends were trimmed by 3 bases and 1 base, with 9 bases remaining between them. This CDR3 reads CATSSNVPNTEAFF. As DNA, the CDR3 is TGTGCCACCAGCAGTAATGTCCCGAACACTGAAGCTTTCTTT.

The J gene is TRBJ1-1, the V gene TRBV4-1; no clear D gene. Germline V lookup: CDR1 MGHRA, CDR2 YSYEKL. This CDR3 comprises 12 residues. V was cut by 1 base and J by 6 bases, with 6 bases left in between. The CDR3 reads CASSQGGPEAFF. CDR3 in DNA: TGCGCCAGCAGCCAAGGAGGTCCTGAAGCTTTCTTT.

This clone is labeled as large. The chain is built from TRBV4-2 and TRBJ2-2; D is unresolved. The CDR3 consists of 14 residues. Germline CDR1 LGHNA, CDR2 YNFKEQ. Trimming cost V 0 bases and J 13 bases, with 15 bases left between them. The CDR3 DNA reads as TGTGCCAGCAGCCAAGAGGAAGGCCCCCTTGGGCTGTTTTTT. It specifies CASSQEEGPLGLFF.

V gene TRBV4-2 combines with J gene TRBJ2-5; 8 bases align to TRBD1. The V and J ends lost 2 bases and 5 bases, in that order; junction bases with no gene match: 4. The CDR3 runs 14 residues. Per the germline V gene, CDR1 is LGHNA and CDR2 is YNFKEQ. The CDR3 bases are TGTGCCAGCAGCCAACCAGGGGGCTGGGAGACCCAGTACTTC. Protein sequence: CASSQPGGWETQYF.

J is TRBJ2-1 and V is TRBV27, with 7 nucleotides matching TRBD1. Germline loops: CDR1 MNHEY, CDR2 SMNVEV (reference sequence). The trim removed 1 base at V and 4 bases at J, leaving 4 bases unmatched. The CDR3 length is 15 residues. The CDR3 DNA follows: TGTGCCAGCAGTTTATTGGGACAGCCTTACAATGAGCAGTTCTTC. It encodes CASSLLGQPYNEQFF.

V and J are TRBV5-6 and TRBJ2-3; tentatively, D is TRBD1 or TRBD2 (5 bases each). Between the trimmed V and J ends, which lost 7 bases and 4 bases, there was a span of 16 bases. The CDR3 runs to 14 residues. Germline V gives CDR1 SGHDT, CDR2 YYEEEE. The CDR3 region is CASLGESAADTQYF. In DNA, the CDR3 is TGTGCCAGCCTGGGGGAATCTGCAGCAGATACGCAGTATTTT.

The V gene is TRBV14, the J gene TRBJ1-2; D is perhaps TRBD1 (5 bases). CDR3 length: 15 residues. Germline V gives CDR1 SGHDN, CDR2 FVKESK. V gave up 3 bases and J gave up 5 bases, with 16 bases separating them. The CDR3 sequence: CASSHSGREDYGYTF. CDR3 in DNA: TGTGCCAGCAGCCATAGCGGCAGGGAGGATTATGGCTACACCTTC.

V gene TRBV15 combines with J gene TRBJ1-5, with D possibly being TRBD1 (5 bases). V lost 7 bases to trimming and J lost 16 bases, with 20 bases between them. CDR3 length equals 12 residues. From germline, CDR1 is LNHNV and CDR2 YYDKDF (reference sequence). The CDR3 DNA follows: TGTGCCACCAAGGGGCTCCATCAGCAGAAACATTTT. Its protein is CATKGLHQQKHF.

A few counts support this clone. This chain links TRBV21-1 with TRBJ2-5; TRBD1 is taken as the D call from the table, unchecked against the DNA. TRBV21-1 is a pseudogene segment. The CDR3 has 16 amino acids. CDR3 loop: CASSIVHRGPGETQYF. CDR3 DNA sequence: TGTGCCAGCAGCATTGTTCACAGGGGGCCTGGGGAGACCCAGTACTTC.

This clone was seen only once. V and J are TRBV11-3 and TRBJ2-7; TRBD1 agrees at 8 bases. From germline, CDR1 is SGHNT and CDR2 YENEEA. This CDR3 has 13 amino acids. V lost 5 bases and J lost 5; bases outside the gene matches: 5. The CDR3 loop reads CASSTGTGHEQYF. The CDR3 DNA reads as TGTGCCAGCAGCACCGGGACAGGCCACGAGCAGTACTTC.

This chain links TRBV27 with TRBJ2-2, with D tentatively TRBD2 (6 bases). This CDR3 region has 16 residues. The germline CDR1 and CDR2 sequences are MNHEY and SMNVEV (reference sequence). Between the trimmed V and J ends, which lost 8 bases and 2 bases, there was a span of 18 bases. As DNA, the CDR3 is TGTGCCAGCGGCGGACTAATAGAAACCAACACCGGGGAGCTGTTTTTT. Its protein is CASGGLIETNTGELFF.

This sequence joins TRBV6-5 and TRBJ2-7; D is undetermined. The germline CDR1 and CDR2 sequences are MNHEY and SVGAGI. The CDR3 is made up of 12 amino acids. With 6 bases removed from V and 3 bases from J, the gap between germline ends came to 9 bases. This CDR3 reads CASSPEFYEQYF. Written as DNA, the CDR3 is TGTGCCAGCAGCCCGGAATTCTACGAGCAGTACTTC.

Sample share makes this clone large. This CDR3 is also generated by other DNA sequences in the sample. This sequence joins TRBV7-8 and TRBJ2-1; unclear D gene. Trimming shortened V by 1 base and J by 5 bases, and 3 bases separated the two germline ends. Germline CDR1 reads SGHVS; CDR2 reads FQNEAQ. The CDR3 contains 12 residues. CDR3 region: CASSLEHNEQFF. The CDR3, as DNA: TGTGCCAGCAGCTTAGAACACAATGAGCAGTTCTTC.

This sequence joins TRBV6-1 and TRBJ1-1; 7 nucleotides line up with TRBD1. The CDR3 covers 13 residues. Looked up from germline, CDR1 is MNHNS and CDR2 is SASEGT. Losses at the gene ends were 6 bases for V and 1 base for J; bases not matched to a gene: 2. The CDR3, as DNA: TGTGCCAGCAGACAGGGGCCGAACACTGAAGCTTTCTTT. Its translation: CASRQGPNTEAFF.

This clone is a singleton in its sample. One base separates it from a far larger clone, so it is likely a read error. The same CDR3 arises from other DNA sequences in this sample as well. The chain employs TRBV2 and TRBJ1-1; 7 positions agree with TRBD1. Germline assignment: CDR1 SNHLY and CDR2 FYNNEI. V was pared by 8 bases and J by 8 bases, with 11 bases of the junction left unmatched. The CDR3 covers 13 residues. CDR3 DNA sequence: TGTGCCAGCGCCTCCGGGACAGCTTCCGAAGCTTTCTTT. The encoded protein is CASASGTASEAFF.

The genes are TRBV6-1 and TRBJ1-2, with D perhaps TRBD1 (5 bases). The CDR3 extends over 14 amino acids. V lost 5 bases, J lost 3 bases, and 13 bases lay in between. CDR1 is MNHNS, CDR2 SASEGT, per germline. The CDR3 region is CASSSSGDDYGYTF. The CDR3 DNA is TGTGCCAGCAGTTCGTCCGGGGACGACTATGGCTACACCTTC.

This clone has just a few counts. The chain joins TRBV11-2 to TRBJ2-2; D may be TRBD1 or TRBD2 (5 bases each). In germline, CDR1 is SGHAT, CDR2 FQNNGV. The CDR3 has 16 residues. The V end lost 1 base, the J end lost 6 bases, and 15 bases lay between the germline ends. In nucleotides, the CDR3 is TGTGCCAGCAGCTTAGTCGCGGTTGAGGGGCCCGGGGAGCTGTTTTTT. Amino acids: CASSLVAVEGPGELFF.

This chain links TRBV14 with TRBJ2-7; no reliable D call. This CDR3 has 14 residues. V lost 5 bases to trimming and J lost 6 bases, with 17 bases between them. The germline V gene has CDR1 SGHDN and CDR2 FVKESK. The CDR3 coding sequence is TGTGCCAGCAGCACCCCAAACCTAGAGTCCGAGCAGTACTTC. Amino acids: CASSTPNLESEQYF.